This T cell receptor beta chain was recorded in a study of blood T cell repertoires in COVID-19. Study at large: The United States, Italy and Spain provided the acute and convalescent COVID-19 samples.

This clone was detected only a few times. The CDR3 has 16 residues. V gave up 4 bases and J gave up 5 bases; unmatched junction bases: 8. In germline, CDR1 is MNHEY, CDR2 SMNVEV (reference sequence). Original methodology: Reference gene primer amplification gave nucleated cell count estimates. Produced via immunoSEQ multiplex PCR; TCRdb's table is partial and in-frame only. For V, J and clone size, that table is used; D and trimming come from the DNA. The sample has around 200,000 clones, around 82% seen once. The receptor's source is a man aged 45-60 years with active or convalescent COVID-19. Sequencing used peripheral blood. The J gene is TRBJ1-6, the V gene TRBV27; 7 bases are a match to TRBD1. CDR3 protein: CASSSKGTAHNSPLHF. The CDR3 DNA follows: TGTGCCAGCAGTTCCAAAGGGACAGCGCATAATTCACCCCTCCACTTT.